This passage covers 27 T cell receptor beta chains from one sample sequenced in a study of PD-1 blockade in classical Hodgkin lymphoma. Method: immunoSEQ multiplex PCR; TCRdb's copy keeps in-frame clones and lacks some. The sample includes nearly 100,000 clones, approximately 80% seen only once; the top ten take 10% to 15%. Each of the patients experienced relapse following autologous stem cell transplantation, and their brentuximab vedotin exposure differed. The starting material was peripheral blood mononuclear cells (PBMCs), obtained at baseline. These receptors all stem from a human donor with classical Hodgkin lymphoma.

This clone was seen once. V usage is TRBV5-4 and J usage is TRBJ1-3; TRBD1 might be the D (6 bases). Trimming removed 0 bases at V and 2 bases at J, with 6 bases between. The germline gives CDR1 SGHNT, CDR2 YYREEE (reference sequence). The CDR3 is 14 residues long. The CDR3 DNA sequence: TGTGCCAGCAGCTTGGACAGGGCTGGAAACACCATATATTTT. Translating gives CASSLDRAGNTIYF.

The chain uses TRBV12-5 and TRBJ2-7; the D is unclear. CDR1 LGHNT and CDR2 FRNRAP come from the germline V gene. This CDR3 comprises 16 residues. V gave up 0 bases and J gave up 7 bases, with 19 bases separating them. In DNA form, the CDR3 reads TGTGCTAGTGGTTTGGTGGTCGGCGTCTCGGGTTTGGAGCAGTACTTC. This sequence encodes CASGLVVGVSGLEQYF.

The V gene is TRBV11-2, the J gene TRBJ2-7; possible D gene TRBD2, 7 bases. This CDR3 spans 16 amino acids. Trimming removed 7 bases from V and 2 bases from J, with 21 bases in between. Per germline, CDR1 SGHAT and CDR2 FQNNGV. This CDR3 reads CASTPRGASNPYEQYF. The DNA for the CDR3 is TGTGCCAGCACCCCACGGGGGGCTAGCAATCCCTACGAGCAGTACTTC. Combining the CDR3 with reference TRBV11-2 and TRBJ2-7 gives the whole variable domain EAGVAQSPRYKIIEKRQSVAFWCNPISGHATLYWYQQILGQGPKLLIQFQNNGVVDDSQLPKDRFSAERLKGVDSTLKIQPAKLEDSAVYLCASTPRGASNPYEQYFGPGTRLTVT.

V is TRBV27 and J is TRBJ2-5, with 8 bases lining up with TRBD2. CDR1 is MNHEY, CDR2 SMNVEV, per germline (reference sequence). V lost 0 bases to trimming and J lost 11 bases; unmatched junction nucleotides: 11. The CDR3 runs 15 residues. CDR3 sequence: CASSLSKAGVREQYF. In DNA, the CDR3 is TGTGCCAGCAGTTTATCGAAAGCGGGAGTTCGGGAGCAGTACTTC.

This clone was counted a single time. This chain links TRBV5-1 with TRBJ1-1; D gene uncertain. Trimming took 0 bases from V and 8 from J, leaving 11 bases between them. CDR1 is SGHRS and CDR2 is YFSETQ in the germline V gene. The CDR3 contains 13 residues. The DNA of the CDR3 is TGCGCCAGCAGCTTGGGGCCTCCTTGGGAAGCTTTCTTT. It yields the protein CASSLGPPWEAFF.

This clone was recorded a few times. The chain employs TRBV7-9 and TRBJ2-5; TRBD2 is a possible D gene (6 bases). V was shortened by 3 bases and J by 4 bases, with 9 bases between the two germline ends. The CDR3 consists of 13 residues. The V gene's germline CDR1 is SEHNR and CDR2 FQNEAQ (reference sequence). The CDR3 loop reads CASSFSGRETQYF. In DNA form, the CDR3 reads TGTGCCAGCAGCTTCAGCGGGCGAGAGACCCAGTACTTC.

This clone occurred once. The V gene is TRBV5-1, the J gene TRBJ2-3; possible D gene TRBD2, 6 bases. Germline CDR1 reads SGHRS; CDR2 reads YFSETQ. V lost 2 bases to trimming and J lost 0 bases, with 10 bases between them. CDR3 length: 15 amino acids. The CDR3 sequence: CASSFSGLSTDTQYF. In DNA, the CDR3 is TGCGCCAGCAGCTTCTCGGGACTGAGCACAGATACGCAGTATTTT.

This sequence joins TRBV5-1 and TRBJ2-6; the D is unclear. Trimming removed 3 bases from V and 1 base from J, with 8 bases in between. The CDR3 loop spans 15 amino acids. Per the germline V gene, CDR1 is SGHRS and CDR2 is YFSETQ. The CDR3 DNA reads as TGCGCCAGCAGCTCTGTCAGATCTGGGGCCAACGTCCTGACTTTC. Its protein is CASSSVRSGANVLTF.

This clone was seen a few times. V usage is TRBV5-1 and J usage is TRBJ1-2, with TRBD1 matching 8 bases. Trimming at V came to 4 bases and at J to 3 bases, leaving 2 bases not matched to a gene. The germline V gene has CDR1 SGHRS and CDR2 YFSETQ. The CDR3 contains 13 residues. CDR3 residues: CASSAQGDYGYTF. Here the CDR3 DNA reads TGCGCCAGCAGCGCACAGGGGGACTATGGCTACACCTTC.

The chain is built from TRBV5-6 and TRBJ2-2; 11 bases are shared with TRBD1. The trim removed 4 bases at V and 5 bases at J, leaving 4 bases unmatched. Germline loops: CDR1 SGHDT, CDR2 YYEEEE. The CDR3 sequence is 15 residues long. CDR3 region: CASSADRGLTGELFF. In nucleotides, the CDR3 is TGTGCCAGCAGCGCGGACAGGGGGCTAACCGGGGAGCTGTTTTTT.

The chain uses TRBV18 and TRBJ2-7; the match to TRBD2 covers 11 bases. With V trimmed by 3 bases and J by 9 bases, 10 bases remained unmatched. CDR1 is KGHSH, CDR2 LQKENI, per germline. The CDR3 sequence is 15 residues long. Written as DNA, the CDR3 is TGTGCCAGCTCACCTCCTAGCGGGAGGAGTGATCGGCAGTACTTC. Its translation: CASSPPSGRSDRQYF.

The V gene is TRBV7-9, the J gene TRBJ2-5; D is perhaps TRBD1 (6 bases). The germline V gene has CDR1 SEHNR and CDR2 FQNEAQ (reference sequence). Trimming removed 3 bases at V and 5 bases at J, with 10 bases between. The CDR3 runs 13 residues. CDR3 amino acids: CASSFSGEETQYF. The DNA for the CDR3 is TGTGCCAGCAGCTTCTCAGGGGAGGAGACCCAGTACTTC.

The V and J genes are TRBV10-3 and TRBJ2-7, with TRBD1 identical over 9 bases. The CDR3 loop spans 13 amino acids. Per the germline V gene, CDR1 is ENHRY and CDR2 is SYGVKD. Trimming took 11 bases from V and 3 from J; bases not matched to a gene: 8. The CDR3 coding sequence is TGTGCCTTACCGGGACAGGGAAGCTACGAGCAGTACTTC. Its translation is CALPGQGSYEQYF.

This clone occurred once. The chain joins TRBV6-1 to TRBJ1-2; D is possibly TRBD1 (5 bases). Trimming removed 3 bases from V and 4 bases from J, with 12 bases in between. Germline values: CDR1 MNHNS, CDR2 SASEGT. This CDR3 spans 14 amino acids. Here the CDR3 DNA reads TGTGCCAGCAGTGATGGGACCCAGATCTATGGCTACACCTTC. Translation: CASSDGTQIYGYTF.

The CDR3 DNA reads TGTGCCAGCAGCCCCACGGCGGGGAAACTGTTTTTT. It codes for CASSPTAGKLFF. This chain joins TRBV4-2 and TRBJ1-4; D remains ambiguous. The germline V gene encodes CDR1 LGHNA and CDR2 YNFKEQ. V shed 4 bases and J shed 11 bases, with 11 bases lying between them. The CDR3 is 12 residues long.

This rearrangement joins TRBV9 to TRBJ2-7; D may be TRBD2 (6 bases). V was shortened by 3 bases and J by 3 bases, with 10 bases between the two germline ends. The CDR3 consists of 13 residues. CDR1 is SGDLS, CDR2 YYNGEE, per germline. The CDR3 bases are TGTGCCAGCAGCGCGGGAGCTGACTACGAGCAGTACTTC. Its protein is CASSAGADYEQYF.

The genes are TRBV6-1 and TRBJ1-1; tentatively, D is TRBD1 (6 bases). V lost 4 bases and J 5 bases, leaving 8 bases between the germline ends. The CDR3 loop spans 12 amino acids. Germline V lookup: CDR1 MNHNS, CDR2 SASEGT. The CDR3 loop reads CASSVGGTEAFF. CDR3 nucleotide sequence: TGTGCCAGCAGTGTAGGGGGGACTGAAGCTTTCTTT.

The V call is TRBV14, the J call TRBJ2-3; TRBD2 aligns across 13 bases. The CDR3 loop spans 16 amino acids. Looked up from germline, CDR1 is SGHDN and CDR2 is FVKESK. The ends lost 5 bases at V and 4 bases at J; junction bases unmatched: 6. The CDR3 region has the DNA TGTGCCAGCAGCACCGGACTAGCGGGAGTAGCAGATACGCAGTATTTT. This encodes CASSTGLAGVADTQYF.

Points on this clone: Other nucleotide sequences from this sample produce the same CDR3. The rearrangement joins TRBV5-1 to TRBJ1-1, with a weak D call TRBD1 (5 bases). There are 14 residues in the CDR3. Per germline, CDR1 SGHRS and CDR2 YFSETQ. V lost 1 base to trimming and J lost 1 base, with 8 bases between them. CDR3 protein: CASSLQGQNTEAFF. The CDR3 DNA follows: TGCGCCAGCAGCTTGCAGGGCCAGAACACTGAAGCTTTCTTT.

The chain carries TRBV5-6 and TRBJ1-5; no definite D call. CDR1 and CDR2 from the germline V gene are SGHDT and YYEEEE. The V end was cut by 4 bases, the J end by 2 bases, with 13 bases between. The CDR3 runs to 15 residues. As DNA, the CDR3 is TGTGCCAGCAGCGCGGCTAGGGATGGCAATCAGCCCCAGCATTTT. Translating it yields CASSAARDGNQPQHF.

There are a few counts of this clone. No conserved phenylalanine or tryptophan ends this CDR3, so it is likely a read error. Because the CDR3's place on the DNA is in doubt, the DNA is left out and the CDR3 is given as listed by TCRdb. The chain combines TRBV6-1 with TRBJ1-2. Germline assignment: CDR1 MNHNS and CDR2 SASEGT. The CDR3 has 10 residues if both end residues are counted. The CDR3 protein is CASSDRPGRA.

This sequence joins TRBV5-1 and TRBJ2-3; 10 bases agree with TRBD2. Germline V gene sequence: CDR1 SGHRS, CDR2 YFSETQ. After removal of 4 bases from V and 0 bases from J, the junction contained 5 bases not matched to a gene. The CDR3 has 16 residues. The CDR3 here is CASSLTSGSSTDTQYF. The CDR3 nucleotides read TGCGCCAGCAGCCTGACTAGCGGGTCGAGCACAGATACGCAGTATTTT.

The V and J genes are TRBV13 and TRBJ2-2, with D hard to call. The CDR3 is 15 amino acids. Germline V gives CDR1 PRHDT, CDR2 FYEKMQ (reference sequence). V lost 4 bases, J lost 0 bases, and 9 bases lay in between. The CDR3 here is CASSSTIANTGELFF. The CDR3 nucleotides are TGTGCCAGCAGCTCGACCATTGCGAACACCGGGGAGCTGTTTTTT.

The chain couples TRBV10-1 to TRBJ2-2; TRBD2 agrees at 9 bases. There are 13 residues in the CDR3. The V gene end was trimmed by 8 bases and the J gene end by 6 bases; junction bases not matched to a gene: 4. Germline CDR1 and CDR2: WNHNN and SYGVQD (reference sequence). CDR3 bases: TGCGCCAGCCGGGCGGGAGGGGCCGGGGAGCTGTTTTTT. Translated: CASRAGGAGELFF.

The chain combines TRBV27 with TRBJ2-7; TRBD2 aligns across 8 bases. V trimming: 3 bases; J trimming: 0 bases; junction bases outside the gene matches: 4. The CDR3 sequence is 15 residues long. From germline, CDR1 is MNHEY and CDR2 SMNVEV (reference sequence). The CDR3 here is CASSFSSGPSYEQYF. The CDR3 DNA sequence: TGTGCCAGCAGTTTCTCTAGCGGGCCCTCCTACGAGCAGTACTTC.

The chain combines TRBV2 with TRBJ1-1, with D hard to call. This CDR3 has 15 residues. CDR1 and CDR2 (germline): SNHLY, FYNNEI. V was pared by 9 bases and J by 4 bases, with 21 bases between. This chain's CDR3 is CASVLQALLGTEAFF. CDR3 DNA sequence: TGTGCCAGTGTTCTTCAGGCCCTTTTGGGCACTGAAGCTTTCTTT. Full variable domain (remainder filled in from reference TRBV2 and TRBJ1-1): EPEVTQTPSHQVTQMGQEVILRCVPISNHLYFYWYRQILGQKVEFLVSFYNNEISEKSEIFDDQFSVERPDGSNFTLKIRSTKLEDSAMYFCASVLQALLGTEAFFGQGTRLTVV.

The rearrangement joins TRBV10-3 to TRBJ2-5; D unresolved. The V gene lost 10 bases and the J gene lost 5 bases, with 17 bases spanning the gap. This CDR3 has 13 residues. CDR1 is ENHRY, CDR2 SYGVKD, per germline. The CDR3 DNA sequence: TGTGCCACGACAATTGGGGAATCCGAGACCCAGTACTTC. Its protein product is CATTIGESETQYF.